This record covers a single TCR beta chain. The antigen is undetermined. Blood collection times were about day -28 and days 30, 100, 180 posttransplant. This CDR3 has 16 amino acids. V gave up 5 bases and J gave up 0 bases, with 16 bases separating them. Germline CDR1 and CDR2: MNHEY and SMNVEV (reference sequence). Assay: immunoSEQ multiplex PCR; the TCRdb copy retains only in-frame clones and omits some. The table includes some 8,300 clones, almost 85% detected once. This sample was taken from a study of T cell clonotyping in hematopoietic cell transplantation. Study-level findings and limits: Broader posttransplant TCR repertoire diversity was predicted by graft donor and pretransplant recipient Inverse Simpson Index values. At the given depth, recipient repertoires were over 97% de novo clonotypes. Recipient TCR diversity dropped after transplant; expanded clonotypes rose from day 30 to 180.

Specimen: PBMCs, collected 180 days after allogeneic stem cell transplant. This TCR came from a female patient in her 30s who had an allogeneic stem cell transplant, so the T cells may come from the graft donor. Some clones in this sample may be carry-over from other donors' samples. The chain recombines TRBV27 with TRBJ1-1, with a weak D call TRBD1 (6 bases). In DNA form, the CDR3 reads TGTGCCAGCAGTCCCTTGGGGGGCCTCATGAACACTGAAGCTTTCTTT. This encodes CASSPLGGLMNTEAFF.